This TCR beta chain was sequenced during a study of T cell responses to AZD1222 COVID-19 vaccine. Study as a whole: Second-dose intervals near 4 or 12 weeks were combined. The study, taken as a whole, reports: Two doses of AZD1222 preceded a rise in Spike-specific TCR breadth and depth. Donors skewed white British and female; clonal diversity was possibly underestimated. Without day 14 samples, only post-peak T cell repertoires were studied.

Concerning this clone: Its antigen is still unknown.

Here immunoSEQ multiplex PCR was the method, and the copy in TCRdb shows in-frame clones only, minus some. Altogether about 140,000 clones are present, roughly 93% being singletons, with the ten largest covering approximately 5%. The V and J ends lost 4 bases and 8 bases, in that order; junction bases with no gene match: 9. This CDR3 has 15 residues. Germline values: CDR1 KGHSH, CDR2 LQKENI. The genes are TRBV18 and TRBJ2-1; 9 bases line up with TRBD2. The TCR was taken from an adult in good health. Source: peripheral blood, taken on day 0 of AZD1222 vaccination. The CDR3 loop reads CASSRTSEERDEQFF. The CDR3 region has the DNA TGTGCCAGCTCACGGACTAGCGAAGAGAGAGATGAGCAGTTCTTC.